The subject of this entry is one T cell receptor beta chain. The sample comes from a study of cytomegalovirus exposure and HLA in healthy donors. V shed 0 bases and J 6 bases; nucleotides not matched to a gene: 5. The CDR3 has 17 amino acids. Germline V gives CDR1 SGHRS, CDR2 YFSETQ. A multiplex PCR was run with 60 Vbeta primers and 13 Jbeta primers. Generated by immunoSEQ multiplex PCR, the TCRdb table keeps only in-frame clones and is missing some. The data contain roughly 80,000 clones, approximately 60% of them singletons. The rearrangement links TRBV5-1 to TRBJ2-1; 14 nucleotides match TRBD2. Material for sequencing was PBMCs. The origin of this receptor is a male donor in good health and CMV-seropositive. This chain's CDR3 is CASSLVKTSGRVNEQFF. CDR3 sequence (DNA): TGCGCCAGCAGCTTGGTTAAGACTAGCGGGAGGGTCAATGAGCAGTTCTTC.